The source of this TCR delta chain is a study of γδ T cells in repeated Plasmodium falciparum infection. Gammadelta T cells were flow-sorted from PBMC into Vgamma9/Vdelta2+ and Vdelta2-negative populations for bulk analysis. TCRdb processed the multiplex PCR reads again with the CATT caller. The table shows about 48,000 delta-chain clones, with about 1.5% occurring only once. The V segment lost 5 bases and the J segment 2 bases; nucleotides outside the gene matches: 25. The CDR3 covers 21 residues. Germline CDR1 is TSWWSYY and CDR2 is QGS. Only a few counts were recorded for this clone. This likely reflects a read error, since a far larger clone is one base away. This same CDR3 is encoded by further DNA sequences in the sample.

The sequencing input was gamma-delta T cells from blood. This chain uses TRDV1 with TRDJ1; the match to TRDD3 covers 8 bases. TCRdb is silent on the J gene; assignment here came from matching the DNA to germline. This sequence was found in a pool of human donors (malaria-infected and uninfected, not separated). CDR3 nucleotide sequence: TGTGCTCTTGGGCCCCAGAGGGCGTCCTTCGGGATACGGGGAAGGACCGATAAACTCATCTTT. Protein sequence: CALGPQRASFGIRGRTDKLIF.